This TCR beta chain comes out of a study of blood T cell repertoires in COVID-19. On the study more broadly: Acute and convalescent COVID-19 samples came from the United States, Italy and Spain. T cells, B-cell-depleted T cells, or PBMCs provided the cDNA or gDNA that served as material.

Original processing methods: From reference gene primer amplification, estimates of nucleated cell counts were derived. Assay used: immunoSEQ multiplex PCR; TCRdb lists only in-frame clones, some missing. V and J calls and clone size are copied from that table; D and trimming were computed from the DNA. The sample lists about 68,000 clones; roughly 84% were seen once. V was shortened by 7 bases and J by 2 bases, with 18 bases between the two germline ends. Germline loops: CDR1 MNHNY, CDR2 SVGAGI (reference sequence). There are 15 residues in the CDR3. This chain links TRBV6-6 with TRBJ2-7; tentatively, D is TRBD1 (6 bases). This receptor was identified in a man in his fifties with acute or convalescent COVID-19. Material: peripheral blood. CDR3 bases: TGTGCCAGCAAAAGAGGAGAAGGGGGTACCTACGAGCAGTACTTC. Translation: CASKRGEGGTYEQYF.